Listed below are T cell receptor beta chains from one sample, sequenced in a study of cytomegalovirus exposure and HLA in healthy donors. Clones were sequenced by immunoSEQ multiplex PCR, and TCRdb holds only the in-frame ones, with some missing. The sample includes 200,000 or so clones, around four fifths seen only once; the top ten take 4.5% to 7%. The material sequenced was PBMCs. The receptors here all came from a woman under 30 in good health and CMV-seronegative. Each CDR3 is given without its conserved first and last residue. The order of the fields is CDR3 protein, V gene, D gene. The D gene is left open where the match is weak.

ASSQSGGNEKLF | TRBV4-2 | TRBD1
ASSSQGDGYT | TRBV5-1 | TRBD1
AWSWGAKNIQY | TRBV30 | -
ASSGTSGRRETQY | TRBV2 | TRBD2
ASSQAVRTGPYEQY | TRBV4-1 | TRBD1
ASSSLQGRPYEQY | TRBV11-2 | -
ASSLAGSAGETQY | TRBV7-7 | -
ASSLGGGDTGELF | TRBV5-1 | -
ASSLVTTGPSSYEQY | TRBV7-2 | -
ASSLSGRIYEQY | TRBV5-1 | TRBD2
ATREQAGGLGELF | TRBV15 | TRBD2
ASSLAGGGAYNEQF | TRBV5-1 | TRBD2
AWSVRLAVEQY | TRBV30 | TRBD2
SVTGGARSHLNTEAF | TRBV29-1 | -
ASSSRQGEGSPLH | TRBV5-6 | TRBD1
ASSPDRVVGETQY | TRBV18 | TRBD1
ASRPTTGRLNTEAF | TRBV11-2 | -
ASATSGGDLRTGNEQF | TRBV2 | TRBD2
ASSPRQGAYEQY | TRBV28 | TRBD1
ASFLGGGGDEQY | TRBV28 | -
ASSYSDRGPSTEAF | TRBV6-5 | TRBD1
ASRWASGGRTDTQY | TRBV11-2 | TRBD2
ASSEQGSGELF | TRBV7-3 | TRBD1
ASSQDRFSGSSYNEQF | TRBV4-1 | TRBD2
ASSFGGNYGYT | TRBV28 | -
ASSYGARGLGSLSYGYT | TRBV2 | -
ASGASYNEQF | TRBV6-6 | -
ASSSDGLRYT | TRBV27 | -
ASSSTSGSSYEQY | TRBV6-6 | TRBD2
ASSFSGSPTDTQY | TRBV11-2 | TRBD2
ASSIDGAAGANVLT | TRBV19 | -
ASGDRGSINSPLH | TRBV2 | TRBD1
ASSPGGVSFNIQY | TRBV27 | TRBD2
ASSEGQAREKLF | TRBV10-2 | TRBD1
ASSLDRYEQY | TRBV6-1 | -
SASRADTQY | TRBV20-1 | -
ASSPWAGGNNEQF | TRBV5-1 | TRBD1
ASRRESSYNEQF | TRBV2 | TRBD2
ASSEEAGSYEQY | TRBV2 | -
ASSSDSYSYEQY | TRBV5-1 | -
ASSFGSPPLYEQY | TRBV5-1 | -
ASVVGTGGPQETQY | TRBV23-1 | TRBD2
ASSWDSSSYNEQF | TRBV6-5 | TRBD1
ASSWGDNQPQH | TRBV28 | -
ASSPGQAAV | TRBV6-1 | TRBD1
ASTSGGVNTIY | TRBV11-2 | -
ASSLTGGYSNQPQH | TRBV28 | -
SVREGGNTEAF | TRBV29-1 | -
ASRTQGAVFFHQF | TRBV27 | TRBD1
ASSWSRVSEQY | TRBV28 | -
ASSVAGGTGELF | TRBV9 | TRBD2
AIRGTSDKQY | TRBV10-3 | TRBD2
ASSEAGTSGDYNEQF | TRBV2 | TRBD2
ASSPTGGLDEQY | TRBV19 | TRBD2
ASSQGGRPRGGLGQY | TRBV4-1 | -